Each of the 18 T cell receptor beta chains below was sequenced from the same sample in a study of T cell repertoires in cytomegalovirus infection. No antigen has been identified for these receptors. TCRdb independently ran MiXCR on the reads; one entry per CDR3 protein. Found here are a few hundred thousand distinct CDR3 sequences, around 40% of them singletons; the top ten hold about half. Material: cultured PBMCs, obtained from culture after CMV antigen stimulation. The receptors derive from a human donor in good health (CMV status not recorded). Some clones in this sample may be carry-over from other donors' samples.

This clonotype came up a few times. The junction and the germline gene differ at one end; a read error may be behind it. This chain connects TRBV6-1 to TRBJ1-6; no definite D call. Germline loops: CDR1 MNHNS, CDR2 SASEGT. The CDR3 sequence is 12 residues long. This CDR3 is CATSFTESPLHF. The CDR3 bases are TGTGCCACCAGTTTCACCGAATCACCCCTCCACTTT.

The chain links TRBV6-6 to TRBJ2-5; 7 nucleotides match TRBD2. The CDR3 is made up of 16 amino acids. The V segment lost 2 bases and the J segment 3 bases; nucleotides outside the gene matches: 9. The V gene's germline CDR1 is MNHNY and CDR2 SVGAGI (reference sequence). CDR3 sequence (DNA): TGTGCCAGCAGTTACGGGGGAGGGGCTGGGGAAGAGACCCAGTACTTC. This sequence encodes CASSYGGGAGEETQYF.

This clonotype appeared a few times. V gene TRBV6-6 combines with J gene TRBJ2-5; 12 bases match TRBD2. In germline, CDR1 is MNHNY, CDR2 SVGAGI (reference sequence). The CDR3 sequence is 17 residues long. Trimming at V came to 2 bases and at J to 4 bases, leaving 8 bases not matched to a gene. The DNA of the CDR3 is TGTGCCAGCAGTTACGGTCCTAGCGGGGGGGCCCTAGAGACCCAGTACTTC. This sequence encodes CASSYGPSGGALETQYF.

This clonotype was detected a few times. The V gene is TRBV11-1, the J gene TRBJ2-3; D may be TRBD1 (5 bases). The germline gives CDR1 SGHAT, CDR2 FQDESV (reference sequence). The CDR3 consists of 15 residues. V was cut by 3 bases and J by 4 bases, with 14 bases left in between. This CDR3 is CASSFRGRPPDTQYF. The CDR3 DNA reads as TGTGCCAGCAGCTTTAGGGGCAGGCCCCCAGATACGCAGTATTTT.

The CDR3 loop reads CSVGLGQGVMNTEAFF. The CDR3, as DNA: TGCAGCGTTGGGCTGGGACAGGGCGTCATGAACACTGAAGCTTTCTTT. The chain recombines TRBV29-1 with TRBJ1-1; 9 bases align to TRBD1. CDR3 length: 16 residues. The V gene's germline CDR1 is SQVTM and CDR2 ANQGSEA. Germline trimming cut 4 bases from V and 0 bases from J; bases unmatched to any gene: 9.

J is TRBJ2-5 and V is TRBV20-1; D is ambiguous. Germline-derived CDR1 and CDR2 are DFQATT and SNEGSKA (reference sequence). The CDR3 spans 13 residues. V was shortened by 1 base and J by 1 base, with 7 bases between the two germline ends. The CDR3: CSARGPIQETQYF. The CDR3 region has the DNA TGCAGTGCTAGAGGTCCAATCCAAGAGACCCAGTACTTC.

This chain links TRBV7-2 with TRBJ1-1; TRBD1 might be the D (6 bases). Trimming pared 5 bases from V and 1 base from J, leaving 14 bases between. The germline V gene encodes CDR1 SGHTA and CDR2 FQGNSA. The CDR3 is 15 amino acids. The CDR3 DNA reads as TGTGCCAGCAGCGCGTACAGGGAGACGAACACTGAAGCTTTCTTT. Translation gives CASSAYRETNTEAFF.

This clonotype was found a few times. The chain joins TRBV18 to TRBJ2-3, with unresolved D. Germline CDR1 reads KGHSH; CDR2 reads LQKENI. V lost 3 bases to trimming and J lost 2 bases, with 6 bases between them. The CDR3 extends over 13 amino acids. CDR3 nucleotides: TGTGCCAGCTCACCGGAAACCACAGATACGCAGTATTTT. This gives the protein CASSPETTDTQYF.

The chain couples TRBV7-2 to TRBJ2-5; D call uncertain. Germline V CDR1 and CDR2: SGHTA, FQGNSA. V lost 2 bases and J 2 bases, leaving 12 bases between the germline ends. The CDR3 covers 15 residues. This chain's CDR3 is CASSLSLTSQETQYF. DNA of the CDR3: TGTGCCAGCAGCTTAAGTTTGACAAGTCAAGAGACCCAGTACTTC.

This clonotype appeared a few times. The CDR3 DNA reads TGTGCCAGCAGTGCGACAGGGATGGGCTACACCTTC. This translates into CASSATGMGYTF. The rearrangement joins TRBV6-1 to TRBJ1-2; 7 nucleotides match TRBD1. V dropped 4 bases and J dropped 8; count of bases not matched to a gene: 4. The germline V gene has CDR1 MNHNS and CDR2 SASEGT. The CDR3 runs to 12 residues.

This clonotype was found a few times. The chain joins TRBV7-2 to TRBJ2-3, with 7 bases that match TRBD2. Trimming at V came to 2 bases and at J to 3 bases, leaving 5 bases not matched to a gene. CDR3 length: 15 residues. Germline CDR1 reads SGHTA; CDR2 reads FQGNSA. The DNA of the CDR3 is TGTGCCAGCAGCTTATTCAGCGGGGCAACAGATACGCAGTATTTT. Its protein is CASSLFSGATDTQYF.

CDR3 sequence reads: CATSDPQGTEAFF. CDR3 nucleotide sequence: TGTGCCACCAGTGATCCTCAGGGGACTGAAGCTTTCTTT. The genes are TRBV24-1 and TRBJ1-1; possibly TRBD1 for D (6 bases). CDR1 is KGHDR and CDR2 is SFDVKD in the germline V gene. V dropped 3 bases and J dropped 5 bases, with 9 bases sitting between them. The CDR3 loop spans 13 amino acids.

This sequence joins TRBV12-3 or TRBV12-4 and TRBJ2-3; TRBD2 matches at 11 bases. This CDR3 is 17 amino acids long. With V trimmed by 2 bases and J by 4 bases, 8 bases remained unmatched. CDR3: CASSLKASGGPADTQYF. CDR3 bases: TGTGCCAGCAGTTTAAAGGCTAGCGGGGGGCCGGCAGATACGCAGTATTTT.

This clonotype was seen a handful of times. This chain joins TRBV7-2 and TRBJ2-5, with 7 bases matching TRBD2. Germline V CDR1 and CDR2: SGHTA, FQGNSA. The CDR3 length is 14 residues. Trimming cost V 2 bases and J 5 bases; bases outside gene matches: 5. The CDR3: CASSLQGGSETQYF. The CDR3 DNA sequence: TGTGCCAGCAGCTTACAAGGCGGGAGTGAGACCCAGTACTTC.

V and J are TRBV7-2 and TRBJ2-1, with 11 bases matching TRBD2. Trimming at V came to 6 bases and at J to 6 bases, leaving 7 bases not matched to a gene. The germline CDR1 and CDR2 sequences are SGHTA and FQGNSA. The CDR3 sequence is 15 residues long. Here the CDR3 reads CASRSGTSGTNEQFF. CDR3 DNA: TGTGCCAGCAGGTCCGGGACTAGCGGAACCAATGAGCAGTTCTTC.

This clonotype was seen once. The V gene is TRBV6-2 or TRBV6-3, the J gene TRBJ1-3; TRBD1 agrees at 9 bases. V was pared by 6 bases and J by 4 bases, with 4 bases of the junction left unmatched. Germline V lookup: CDR1 MNHEY, CDR2 SVGEGT. There are 14 residues in the CDR3. In nucleotides, the CDR3 is TGTGCCAGCAGACACAGGGGGCTCGGAAACACCATATATTTT. The encoded protein is CASRHRGLGNTIYF.

This chain joins TRBV19 and TRBJ2-1; weak D call: TRBD1 (8 bases). V dropped 3 bases and J dropped 6 bases, with 12 bases sitting between them. The CDR3 extends over 14 amino acids. CDR1 is LNHDA and CDR2 is SQIVND in the germline V gene (reference sequence). CDR3 protein: CASSITGGVNEQFF. The CDR3 DNA follows: TGTGCCAGTAGTATCACAGGGGGGGTCAATGAGCAGTTCTTC. Complete variable domain (other parts from reference TRBV19 and TRBJ2-1): DGGITQSPKYLFRKEGQNVTLSCEQNLNHDAMYWYRQDPGQGLRLIYYSQIVNDFQKGDIAEGYSVSREKKESFPLTVTSAQKNPTAFYLCASSITGGVNEQFFGPGTRLTVL.

The chain has TRBV5-1 and TRBJ2-1; TRBD2 might be the D (6 bases). The germline V gene encodes CDR1 SGHRS and CDR2 YFSETQ. There are 14 residues in the CDR3. The V gene lost 0 bases and the J gene lost 7 bases, with 11 bases spanning the gap. CDR3 in amino acids: CASSLARGGNEQFF. As DNA, the CDR3 is TGCGCCAGCAGCTTGGCGCGGGGAGGTAATGAGCAGTTCTTC.